The 16 T cell receptor beta chains reported below all come from one sample, sequenced in a study of beta chain features in type 1 diabetes. Whole-study results and caveats: Shortening that was moderate but significant affected the TCRB CDR3s of Type 1 diabetes patients in all four CD4+ subsets.

No antigen has been identified for these receptors. Isolated RNA was reverse transcribed in full, so expressed TCRB transcripts were sequenced. TCRdb keeps only in-frame clones here, not all; method: immunoSEQ multiplex PCR. Here the sample spans about 230,000 clones, around 15% being singletons. The specimen sequenced was naive CD4+ T cells from blood. These receptor sequences come from a man aged 25-45 years with type 1 diabetes.

This clone turned up a few times. The CDR3 nucleotides read TGTGCCAGCAGCCCGAAGAGGACTAGCGGGAGCACAGATACGCAGTATTTT. It yields the protein CASSPKRTSGSTDTQYF. The chain uses TRBV7-8 and TRBJ2-3, with 11 bases identical to TRBD2. The CDR3 spans 17 residues. The ends lost 5 bases at V and 0 bases at J; junction bases unmatched: 7. Germline loops: CDR1 SGHVS, CDR2 FQNEAQ.

This clone was detected only a few times. This sample also contains other DNA sequences that code for the same CDR3. The chain combines TRBV7-9 with TRBJ1-1; 7 bases align to TRBD1. Germline V lookup: CDR1 SEHNR, CDR2 FQNEAQ (reference sequence). Trimming took 5 bases from V and 1 from J; bases not matched to a gene: 1. The CDR3 is 13 residues long. DNA for the CDR3: TGTGCCAGCAGCAGGACAGGGAACACTGAAGCTTTCTTT. Protein: CASSRTGNTEAFF.

V is TRBV30 and J is TRBJ1-1; TRBD1 might be the D (5 bases). CDR1 GTSNPN and CDR2 SVGIG come from the germline V gene (reference sequence). Between the trimmed V and J ends, which lost 3 bases and 10 bases, there was a span of 12 bases. The CDR3 has 11 amino acids. CDR3 loop: CAWRSGTPAFF. The DNA for the CDR3 is TGTGCCTGGAGGAGCGGGACGCCAGCTTTCTTT. Together with reference TRBV30 and TRBJ1-1, the CDR3 gives the full variable domain: SQTIHQWPATLVQPVGSPLSLECTVEGTSNPNLYWYRQAAGRGLQLLFYSVGIGQISSEVPQNLSASRPQDRQFILSSKKLLLSDSGFYLCAWRSGTPAFFGQGTRLTVV.

This clone was seen only a few times. Other DNA variants within this sample encode the same CDR3. The genes are TRBV30 and TRBJ2-5; D uncertain. V lost 0 bases and J lost 4, with 9 bases in between. The CDR3 has 13 residues. Germline CDR1 GTSNPN, CDR2 SVGIG (reference sequence). CDR3 sequence reads: CAWSVRVGETQYF. CDR3 coding DNA: TGTGCCTGGAGTGTACGCGTGGGAGAGACCCAGTACTTC.

This clone has just a few counts. This chain joins TRBV7-2 and TRBJ2-5; possible D gene TRBD1, 5 bases. Trimming shortened V by 4 bases and J by 5 bases, and 11 bases separated the two germline ends. From germline, CDR1 is SGHTA and CDR2 FQGNSA. The CDR3 contains 13 residues. In nucleotides, the CDR3 is TGTGCCAGCAGCTCCCAGGGATGGGAGACCCAGTACTTC. Amino acids: CASSSQGWETQYF.

Only a few counts were recorded for this clone. The chain carries TRBV29-1 and TRBJ2-1; 8 bases fit TRBD2. The CDR3 consists of 13 residues. Unmatched junction bases numbered 10, after V lost 8 bases and J lost 7 bases. Germline V gene sequence: CDR1 SQVTM, CDR2 ANQGSEA. The CDR3 nucleotides read TGCAGCCTGTCAGCGGGAGCTCGGAATGAGCAGTTCTTC. As protein: CSLSAGARNEQFF.

On this clone itself: This same CDR3 is encoded by further DNA sequences in the sample. V is TRBV29-1 and J is TRBJ1-5; weak D call: TRBD1 (5 bases). V was shortened by 4 bases and J by 4 bases, with 8 bases between the two germline ends. The CDR3 is 12 amino acids. The V gene's germline CDR1 is SQVTM and CDR2 ANQGSEA. The DNA for the CDR3 is TGCAGCGTTGGGGACGGGAATCAGCCCCAGCATTTT. The encoded protein is CSVGDGNQPQHF. Full variable domain (rest looked up from reference TRBV29-1 and TRBJ1-5): SAVISQKPSRDICQRGTSLTIQCQVDSQVTMMFWYRQQPGQSLTLIATANQGSEATYESGFVIDKFPISRPNLTFSTLTVSNMSPEDSSIYLCSVGDGNQPQHFGDGTRLSIL.

This sequence joins TRBV9 and TRBJ2-3; 8 nucleotides match TRBD1. The V and J ends lost 3 bases and 10 bases, in that order; junction bases with no gene match: 7. There are 13 residues in the CDR3. CDR1 is SGDLS, CDR2 YYNGEE, per germline. The CDR3 DNA reads TGTGCCAGCAGCGACAGCACAGGGGGAGCGCAGTATTTT. Its translation is CASSDSTGGAQYF.

This chain uses TRBV5-1 with TRBJ2-5; 11 positions match TRBD2. J was trimmed by 2 bases and V by 4 bases; bases with no gene match: 4. Germline-derived CDR1 and CDR2 are SGHRS and YFSETQ. This CDR3 is 15 amino acids long. The CDR3 DNA follows: TGCGCCAGCAGCCCGGGACTAGCGGTTCAAGAGACCCAGTACTTC. This codes for CASSPGLAVQETQYF. The full variable domain, in which reference TRBV5-1 and TRBJ2-5 provide the parts outside the CDR3, is KAGVTQTPRYLIKTRGQQVTLSCSPISGHRSVSWYQQTPGQGLQFLFEYFSETQRNKGNFPGRFSGRQFSNSRSEMNVSTLELGDSALYLCASSPGLAVQETQYFGPGTRLLVL.

The chain joins TRBV9 to TRBJ2-5; D possibly corresponds to TRBD1 (6 bases). Per germline, CDR1 SGDLS and CDR2 YYNGEE. Trimming removed 4 bases from V and 2 bases from J, with 12 bases in between. The CDR3 contains 14 residues. CDR3 DNA sequence: TGTGCCAGCAGCCCAAGTCAGGGGCAAGAGACCCAGTACTTC. Encoded protein: CASSPSQGQETQYF.

The chain is built from TRBV9 and TRBJ2-1; TRBD1 aligns across 7 bases. Germline values: CDR1 SGDLS, CDR2 YYNGEE. V was pared by 4 bases and J by 10 bases, with 17 bases of the junction left unmatched. This CDR3 has 16 residues. CDR3 region: CASSSSGGASSWEQFF. The CDR3 bases are TGTGCCAGCAGCTCCTCAGGGGGAGCCTCCTCTTGGGAGCAGTTCTTC.

In this sample, this clone turned up a few times. As DNA, the CDR3 is TGTGCCAGCAGCTTACAGGCGGGAGGATATGCAGATACGCAGTATTTT. Protein sequence: CASSLQAGGYADTQYF. The rearrangement joins TRBV7-3 to TRBJ2-3; 8 bases fit TRBD2. The V gene's germline CDR1 is SGHTA and CDR2 FQGTGA. The CDR3 spans 16 residues. Losses at the gene ends were 2 bases for V and 4 bases for J; bases not matched to a gene: 8.

The rearrangement links TRBV14 to TRBJ2-1, with 7 bases lining up with TRBD1. The ends lost 2 bases at V and 2 bases at J; junction bases unmatched: 3. This CDR3 region has 15 residues. The germline gives CDR1 SGHDN, CDR2 FVKESK. The chain's CDR3 is CASSQQGVAYNEQFF. CDR3 sequence (DNA): TGTGCCAGCAGCCAACAGGGGGTAGCCTACAATGAGCAGTTCTTC.

This chain joins TRBV27 and TRBJ2-1; no reliable D call. This CDR3 spans 12 amino acids. Germline V lookup: CDR1 MNHEY, CDR2 SMNVEV (reference sequence). Trimming left V 5 bases short and J 11 bases short, with 13 bases between. The CDR3 DNA follows: TGTGCCAGCAGTGAGCAACCTAGTAAGCAGTTCTTC. Protein: CASSEQPSKQFF.

This clone was picked up a small number of times. The genes are TRBV7-9 and TRBJ2-5; a possible D gene is TRBD1 (5 bases). The V end was cut by 1 base, the J end by 2 bases, with 8 bases between. Germline CDR1 SEHNR, CDR2 FQNEAQ (reference sequence). There are 14 residues in the CDR3. CDR3 sequence reads: CASSLDSGQETQYF. CDR3 DNA sequence: TGTGCCAGCAGCTTAGACTCAGGGCAAGAGACCCAGTACTTC.

The chain joins TRBV7-2 to TRBJ2-1; 9 bases align to TRBD2. The CDR3 is 14 residues long. Germline loops: CDR1 SGHTA, CDR2 FQGNSA. Trimming removed 4 bases from V and 6 bases from J; junction bases left unmatched: 4. DNA for the CDR3: TGTGCCAGCAGCTCTAGCGGGAAGCGCAATGAGCAGTTCTTC. Its protein product is CASSSSGKRNEQFF.